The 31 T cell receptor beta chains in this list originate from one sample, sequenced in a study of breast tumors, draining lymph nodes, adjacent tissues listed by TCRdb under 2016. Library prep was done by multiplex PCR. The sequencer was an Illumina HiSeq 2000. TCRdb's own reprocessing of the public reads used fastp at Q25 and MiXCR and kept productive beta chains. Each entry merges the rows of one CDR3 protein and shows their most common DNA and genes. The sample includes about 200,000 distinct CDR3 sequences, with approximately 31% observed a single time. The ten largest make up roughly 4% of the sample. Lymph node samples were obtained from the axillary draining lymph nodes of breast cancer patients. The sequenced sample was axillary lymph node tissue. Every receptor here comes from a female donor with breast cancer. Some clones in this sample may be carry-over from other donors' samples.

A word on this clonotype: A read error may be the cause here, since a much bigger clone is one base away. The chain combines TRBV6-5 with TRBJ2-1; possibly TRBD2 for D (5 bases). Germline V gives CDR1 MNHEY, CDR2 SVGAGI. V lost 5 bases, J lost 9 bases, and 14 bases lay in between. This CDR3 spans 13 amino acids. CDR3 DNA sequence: TGTGCCAGCAGTCTCGCTGGGAGCACTGAGCAGTTCTTC. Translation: CASSLAGSTEQFF.

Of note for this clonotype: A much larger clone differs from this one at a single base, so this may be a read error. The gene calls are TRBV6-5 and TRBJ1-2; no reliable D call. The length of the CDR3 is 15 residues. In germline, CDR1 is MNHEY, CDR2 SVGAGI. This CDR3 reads CASSHSKGPANGYTF. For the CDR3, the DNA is TGTGCCAGCAGTCACTCTAAGGGCCCCGCTAATGGCTACACCTTC.

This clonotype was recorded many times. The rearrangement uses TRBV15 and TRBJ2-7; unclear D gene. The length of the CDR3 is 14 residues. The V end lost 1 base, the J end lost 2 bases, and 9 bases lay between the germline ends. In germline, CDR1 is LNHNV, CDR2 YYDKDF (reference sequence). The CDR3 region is CATSRVGRPYEQYF. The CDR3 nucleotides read TGTGCCACCAGCAGAGTAGGCAGGCCCTACGAGCAGTACTTC.

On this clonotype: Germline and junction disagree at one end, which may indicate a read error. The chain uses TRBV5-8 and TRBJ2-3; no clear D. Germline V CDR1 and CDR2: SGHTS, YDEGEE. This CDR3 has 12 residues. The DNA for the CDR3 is TGTGCCAGCAGCTTGTCCACAGCTACGCAGTATTTT. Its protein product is CASSLSTATQYF. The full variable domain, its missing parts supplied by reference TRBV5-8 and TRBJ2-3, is EAGVTQSPTHLIKTRGQQATLRCSPISGHTSVYWYQQALGLGLQFLLWYDEGEERNRGNFPPRFSGRQFPNYSSELNVNALELEDSALYLCASSLSTATQYFGPGTRLTVL.

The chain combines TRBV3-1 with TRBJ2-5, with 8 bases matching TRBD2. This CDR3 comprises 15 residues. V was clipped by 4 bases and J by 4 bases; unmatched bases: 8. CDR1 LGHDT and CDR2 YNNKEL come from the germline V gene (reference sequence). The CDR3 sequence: CASSPFPREGETQYF. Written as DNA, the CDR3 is TGTGCCAGCAGCCCCTTCCCCCGGGAGGGAGAGACCCAGTACTTC.

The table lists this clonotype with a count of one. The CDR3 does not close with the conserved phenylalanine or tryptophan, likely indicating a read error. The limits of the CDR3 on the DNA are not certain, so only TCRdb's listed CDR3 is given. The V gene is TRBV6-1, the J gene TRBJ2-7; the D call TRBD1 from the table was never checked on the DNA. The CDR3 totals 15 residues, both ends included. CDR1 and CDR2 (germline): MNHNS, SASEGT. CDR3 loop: CASSETPPRAPTSST.

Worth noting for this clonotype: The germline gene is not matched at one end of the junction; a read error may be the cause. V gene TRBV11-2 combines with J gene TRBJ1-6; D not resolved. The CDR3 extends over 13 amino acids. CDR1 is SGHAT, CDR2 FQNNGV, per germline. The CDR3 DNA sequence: TGTGCCAACAGCTCGCAGTTAAATTCACCCCTCCACTTT. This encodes CANSSQLNSPLHF. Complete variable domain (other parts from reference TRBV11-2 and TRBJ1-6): EAGVAQSPRYKIIEKRQSVAFWCNPISGHATLYWYQQILGQGPKLLIQFQNNGVVDDSQLPKDRFSAERLKGVDSTLKIQPAKLEDSAVYLCANSSQLNSPLHFGNGTRLTVT.

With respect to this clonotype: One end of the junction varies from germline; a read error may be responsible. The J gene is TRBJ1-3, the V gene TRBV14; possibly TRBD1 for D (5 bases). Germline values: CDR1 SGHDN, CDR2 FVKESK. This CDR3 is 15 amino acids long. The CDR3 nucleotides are TGTGCCAGCAGCTTTCGGGGGGACTCTGAAAACACCGTATATTTT. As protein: CASSFRGDSENTVYF.

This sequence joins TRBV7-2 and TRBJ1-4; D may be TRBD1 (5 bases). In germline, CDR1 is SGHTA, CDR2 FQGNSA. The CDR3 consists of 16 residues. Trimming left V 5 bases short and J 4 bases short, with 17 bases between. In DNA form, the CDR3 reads TGTGCCAGCAGCCCCCACGGGCGGGGACTTAATGAAAAACTGTTTTTT. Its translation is CASSPHGRGLNEKLFF.

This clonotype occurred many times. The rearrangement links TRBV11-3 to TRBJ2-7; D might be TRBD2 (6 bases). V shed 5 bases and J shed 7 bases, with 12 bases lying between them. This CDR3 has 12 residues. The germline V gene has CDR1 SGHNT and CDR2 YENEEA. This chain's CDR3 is CASSQSRGEQYF. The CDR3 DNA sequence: TGTGCCAGCAGCCAATCCCGGGGGGAGCAGTACTTC.

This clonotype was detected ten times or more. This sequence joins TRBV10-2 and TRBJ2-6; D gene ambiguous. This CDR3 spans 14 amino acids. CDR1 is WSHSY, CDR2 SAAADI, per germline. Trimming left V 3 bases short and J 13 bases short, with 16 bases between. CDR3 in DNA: TGCGCCAGCAGTGACCGGAGACTTCCTATAGTCCTGACTTTC. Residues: CASSDRRLPIVLTF.

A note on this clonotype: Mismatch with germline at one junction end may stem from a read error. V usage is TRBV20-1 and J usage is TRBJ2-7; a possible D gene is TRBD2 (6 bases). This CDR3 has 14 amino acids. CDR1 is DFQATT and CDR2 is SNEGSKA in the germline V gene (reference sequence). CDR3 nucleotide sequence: TGCAGTGCTAGCCTCATTAGCGGCCCCTACCAGCAGTACTTC. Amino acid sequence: CSASLISGPYQQYF.

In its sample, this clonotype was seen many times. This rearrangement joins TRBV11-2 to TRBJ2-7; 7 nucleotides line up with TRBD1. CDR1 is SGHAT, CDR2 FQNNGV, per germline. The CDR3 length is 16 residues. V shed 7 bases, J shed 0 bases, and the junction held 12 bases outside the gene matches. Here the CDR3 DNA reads TGTGCCAGCACCCCCGAGGGGGCCCGAAGCTCCTACGAGCAGTACTTC. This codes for CASTPEGARSSYEQYF.

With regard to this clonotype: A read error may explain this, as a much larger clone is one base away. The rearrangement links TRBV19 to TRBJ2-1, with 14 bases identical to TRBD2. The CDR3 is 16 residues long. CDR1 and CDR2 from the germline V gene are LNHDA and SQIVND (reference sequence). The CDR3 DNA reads TGTGCCAGTAGTATGGGGACTAGCGGGGGATACAATGAGCGGTTCTTC. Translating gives CASSMGTSGGYNERFF.

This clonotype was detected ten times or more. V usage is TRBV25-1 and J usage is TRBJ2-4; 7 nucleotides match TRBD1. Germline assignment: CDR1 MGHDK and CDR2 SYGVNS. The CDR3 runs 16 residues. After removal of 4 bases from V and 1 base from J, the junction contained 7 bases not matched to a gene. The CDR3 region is CASSGTGQGAKNIQYF. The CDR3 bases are TGTGCCAGCAGTGGGACAGGTCAGGGGGCCAAAAACATTCAGTACTTC.

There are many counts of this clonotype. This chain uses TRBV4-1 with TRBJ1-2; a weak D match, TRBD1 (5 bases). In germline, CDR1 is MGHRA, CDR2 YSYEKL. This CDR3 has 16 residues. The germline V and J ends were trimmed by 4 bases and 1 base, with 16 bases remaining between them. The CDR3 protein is CASSPLARGDNYGYTF. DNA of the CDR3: TGCGCCAGCAGCCCCCTGGCGAGGGGCGATAACTATGGCTACACCTTC.

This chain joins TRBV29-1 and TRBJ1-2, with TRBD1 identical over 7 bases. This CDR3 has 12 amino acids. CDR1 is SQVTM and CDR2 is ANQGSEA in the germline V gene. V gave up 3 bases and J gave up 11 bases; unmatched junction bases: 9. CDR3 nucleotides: TGCAGCGTTGAGATATGGGACAGCCGATACACCTTC. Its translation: CSVEIWDSRYTF.

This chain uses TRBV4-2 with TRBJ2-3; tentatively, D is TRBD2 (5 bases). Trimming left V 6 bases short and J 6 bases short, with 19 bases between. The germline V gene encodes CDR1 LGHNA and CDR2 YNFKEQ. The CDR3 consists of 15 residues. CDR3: CASSPGGSSGDTQYF. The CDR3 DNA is TGTGCCAGCAGTCCAGGAGGCAGCAGTGGGGATACGCAGTATTTT.

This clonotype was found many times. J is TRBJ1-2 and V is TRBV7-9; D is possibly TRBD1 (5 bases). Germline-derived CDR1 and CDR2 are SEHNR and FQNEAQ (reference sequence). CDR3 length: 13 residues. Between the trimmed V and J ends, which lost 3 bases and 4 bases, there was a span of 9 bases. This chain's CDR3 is CASSFGGGYGYTF. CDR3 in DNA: TGTGCCAGCAGCTTTGGGGGGGGCTATGGCTACACCTTC.

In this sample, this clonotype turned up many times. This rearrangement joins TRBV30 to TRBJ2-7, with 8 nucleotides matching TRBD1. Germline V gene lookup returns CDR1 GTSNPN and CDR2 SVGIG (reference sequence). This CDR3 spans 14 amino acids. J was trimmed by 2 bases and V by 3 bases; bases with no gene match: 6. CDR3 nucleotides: TGTGCCTGGAGCCCCGGACAGGGAACCTACGAGCAGTACTTC. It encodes CAWSPGQGTYEQYF.

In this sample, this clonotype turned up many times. The CDR3 nucleotides are TGTGCCAGCAGCCAATCAAACAGACGGTGGAATGGCTACACCTTC. It encodes CASSQSNRRWNGYTF. The rearrangement uses TRBV14 and TRBJ1-2, with D uncertain. This CDR3 has 15 amino acids. The germline V gene has CDR1 SGHDN and CDR2 FVKESK. The V gene lost 2 bases and the J gene lost 6 bases, with 16 bases spanning the gap.

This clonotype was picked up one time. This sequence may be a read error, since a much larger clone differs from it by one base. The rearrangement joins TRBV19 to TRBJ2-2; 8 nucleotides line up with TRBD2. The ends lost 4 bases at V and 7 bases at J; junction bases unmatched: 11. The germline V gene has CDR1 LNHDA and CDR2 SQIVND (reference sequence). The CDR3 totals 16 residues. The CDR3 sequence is CASSNEAGARYGELFF. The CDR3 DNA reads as TGTGCCAGTAGTAATGAAGCGGGAGCGCGTTACGGGGAGCTGTTTTTT.

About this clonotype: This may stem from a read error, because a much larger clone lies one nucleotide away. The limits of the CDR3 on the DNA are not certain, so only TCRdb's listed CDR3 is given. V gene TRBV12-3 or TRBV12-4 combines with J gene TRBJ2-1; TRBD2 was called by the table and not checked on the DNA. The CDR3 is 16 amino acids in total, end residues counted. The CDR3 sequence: CASSFGPGASGRPRLF.

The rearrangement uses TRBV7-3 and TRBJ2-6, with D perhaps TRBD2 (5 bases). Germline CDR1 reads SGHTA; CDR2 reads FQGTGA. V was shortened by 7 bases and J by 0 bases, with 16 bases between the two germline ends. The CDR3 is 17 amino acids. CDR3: CASIAGNSCSGANVLTF. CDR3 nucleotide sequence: TGTGCCAGCATCGCCGGGAACAGCTGCTCTGGGGCCAACGTCCTGACTTTC.

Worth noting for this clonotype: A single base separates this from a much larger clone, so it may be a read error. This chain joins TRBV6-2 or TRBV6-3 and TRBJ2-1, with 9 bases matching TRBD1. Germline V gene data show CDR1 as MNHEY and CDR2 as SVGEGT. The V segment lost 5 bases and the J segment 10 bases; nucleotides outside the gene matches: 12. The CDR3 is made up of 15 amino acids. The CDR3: CASSHVGTGLREQFF. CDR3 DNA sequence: TGTGCCAGCAGTCACGTCGGGACAGGGTTGCGGGAGCAGTTCTTC.

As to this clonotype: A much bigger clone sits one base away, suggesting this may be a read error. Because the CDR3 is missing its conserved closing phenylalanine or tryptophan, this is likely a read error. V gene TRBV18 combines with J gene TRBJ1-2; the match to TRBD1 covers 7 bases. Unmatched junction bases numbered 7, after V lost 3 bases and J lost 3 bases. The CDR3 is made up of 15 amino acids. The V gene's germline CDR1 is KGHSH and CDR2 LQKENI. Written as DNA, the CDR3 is TGTGCCAGCTCACCCACGACAGGGAGCGACTATGGCTACACCCTC. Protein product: CASSPTTGSDYGYTL.

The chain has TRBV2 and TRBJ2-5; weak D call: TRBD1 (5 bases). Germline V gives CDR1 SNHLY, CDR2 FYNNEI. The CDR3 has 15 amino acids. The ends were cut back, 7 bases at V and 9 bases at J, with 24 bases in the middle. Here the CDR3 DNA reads TGTGCCAGCAAGCCCCTGACAGATAGCAATCAGCCCCAGTACTTC. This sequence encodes CASKPLTDSNQPQYF.

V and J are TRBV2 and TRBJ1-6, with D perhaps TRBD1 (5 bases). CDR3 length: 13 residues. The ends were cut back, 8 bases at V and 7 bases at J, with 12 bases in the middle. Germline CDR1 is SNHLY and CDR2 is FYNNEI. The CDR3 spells CASVGGGNSPLHF. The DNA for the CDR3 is TGTGCCAGCGTTGGGGGTGGCAATTCACCCCTCCACTTT.

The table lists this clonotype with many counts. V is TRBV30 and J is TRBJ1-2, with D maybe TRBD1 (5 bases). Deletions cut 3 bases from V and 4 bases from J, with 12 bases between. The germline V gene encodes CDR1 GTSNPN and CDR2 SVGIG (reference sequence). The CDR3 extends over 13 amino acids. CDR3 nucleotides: TGTGCCTGGAGCCGGCGGGACGGCTATGGCTACACCTTC. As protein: CAWSRRDGYGYTF.

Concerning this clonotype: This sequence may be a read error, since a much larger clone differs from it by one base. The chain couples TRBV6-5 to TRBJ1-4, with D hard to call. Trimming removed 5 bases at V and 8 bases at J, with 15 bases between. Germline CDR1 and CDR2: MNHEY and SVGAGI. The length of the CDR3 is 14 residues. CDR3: CASSHNLRVEKLFF. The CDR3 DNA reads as TGTGCCAGCAGTCACAACCTCAGAGTGGAAAAACTGTTTTTT.

The CDR3 sequence: CASSLYTGTGANVLTF. CDR3 DNA sequence: TGTGCCAGCAGCCTTTACACAGGGACCGGGGCCAACGTCCTGACTTTC. J is TRBJ2-6 and V is TRBV7-9; tentatively, D is TRBD1 (6 bases). This CDR3 contains 16 residues. Trimming took off 5 bases at V and 4 bases at J, with 15 bases between the two ends. Germline CDR1 reads SEHNR; CDR2 reads FQNEAQ (reference sequence). The full variable domain, rest sourced from reference TRBV7-9 and TRBJ2-6, is DTGVSQNPRHKITKRGQNVTFRCDPISEHNRLYWYRQTLGQGPEFLTYFQNEAQLEKSRLLSDRFSAERPKGSFSTLEIQRTEQGDSAMYLCASSLYTGTGANVLTFGAGSRLTVL.